Listed here is a single T cell receptor beta chain. The antigen remains undetermined. A junction end diverges from the germline sequence, so it may reflect a read error. These data belong to a study of blood T cells in healthy people across ages. Primed by a sample-barcoded 5' primer and a J-beta primer mix, a second PCR proceeded for about 6 to 11 cycles. TCRdb independently ran MiXCR on the 5' RACE reads; one entry per CDR3 protein. The table has 700,000 to 1,000,000 distinct CDR3 sequences, around 45% seen once. Study outcomes and limitations: Because sorting was not performed, PBMCs prevented conclusive naive versus antigen-experienced comparison.

The sequenced sample was blood. The sequence derives from a man in his sixties in good health.

In nucleotides, the CDR3 is TGTGTCAGCAGCCCAAGAAGTCGGGGGGCCCTACACAATGAGCAGTTCTTC. Protein product: CVSSPRSRGALHNEQFF. The chain combines TRBV7-8 with TRBJ2-1; maybe TRBD2 (7 bases). The CDR3 consists of 17 residues. Germline values: CDR1 SGHVS, CDR2 FQNEAQ.